What follows are 6 T cell receptor beta chains derived from one specimen sequenced in a study of T-cell reconstitution after alpha-beta-depleted transplantation in children. Preparing the TCRbeta library involved the use of unique molecular identifiers. A single record per CDR3 protein comes from TCRdb applying MiXCR to the PCR reads. The sample yields approximately 300,000 distinct CDR3 sequences, 11% seen once. This sample comprised peripheral blood, obtained 180 days after TCRalphabeta/CD19-depleted stem cell transplant. The receptors derive from a male patient between 2 and 15 years old who had a stem cell transplant for chronic granulomatous disease, so the T cells may come from the graft donor.

This clonotype occurred a few times. This chain links TRBV5-4 with TRBJ1-1; D remains unclear. The V gene lost 4 bases and the J gene lost 0 bases, with 13 bases spanning the gap. CDR1 is SGHNT and CDR2 is YYREEE in the germline V gene (reference sequence). The CDR3 is 15 residues long. The DNA for the CDR3 is TGTGCCAGCAGCCCTCCGGGGTTAGTGAACACTGAAGCTTTCTTT. It translates to CASSPPGLVNTEAFF.

This clonotype was observed many times. The V gene is TRBV6-6, the J gene TRBJ2-3; perhaps TRBD2 as D (5 bases). Germline lookup yields CDR1 MNHNY and CDR2 SVGAGI (reference sequence). V lost 7 bases, J lost 11 bases, and 19 bases lay in between. The CDR3 consists of 13 residues. DNA for the CDR3: TGTGCCAGCACGGCACTAGGCGGTATAAGGCAGTATTTT. This codes for CASTALGGIRQYF.

A few counts support this clonotype. The chain has TRBV18 and TRBJ2-7; weak D call: TRBD2 (5 bases). The CDR3 totals 12 residues. Trimming cost V 3 bases and J 6 bases, with 9 bases left between them. Germline assignment: CDR1 KGHSH and CDR2 LQKENI. CDR3 loop: CASSPTRSEQYF. Here the CDR3 DNA reads TGTGCCAGCTCACCTACTAGGAGCGAGCAGTACTTC.

This clonotype was detected ten times or more. The rearrangement uses TRBV4-2 and TRBJ2-1; tentatively, D is TRBD1 (5 bases). The CDR3 is 15 residues long. V dropped 0 bases and J dropped 3 bases, with 9 bases sitting between them. From germline, CDR1 is LGHNA and CDR2 YNFKEQ. The CDR3 coding sequence is TGTGCCAGCAGCCAAGAAGACAGACGCTACAATGAGCAGTTCTTC. This encodes CASSQEDRRYNEQFF.

The sample holds many counts of this clonotype. The chain has TRBV9 and TRBJ2-4; possible D gene TRBD1, 6 bases. This CDR3 comprises 16 residues. The germline V gene encodes CDR1 SGDLS and CDR2 YYNGEE. Trimming took off 2 bases at V and 8 bases at J, with 20 bases between the two ends. For the CDR3, the DNA is TGTGCCAGCAGCGTCCCCGAACAGGGAATTGTCGACATTCAGTACTTC. Translated: CASSVPEQGIVDIQYF. Together with reference TRBV9 and TRBJ2-4, the CDR3 gives the full variable domain: DSGVTQTPKHLITATGQRVTLRCSPRSGDLSVYWYQQSLDQGLQFLIQYYNGEERAKGNILERFSAQQFPDLHSELNLSSLELGDSALYFCASSVPEQGIVDIQYFGAGTRLSVL.

This clonotype was seen at least ten times. This chain links TRBV29-1 with TRBJ2-7, with TRBD2 identical over 8 bases. CDR1 is SQVTM and CDR2 is ANQGSEA in the germline V gene. Germline trimming cut 8 bases from V and 3 bases from J; bases unmatched to any gene: 6. CDR3 length: 12 amino acids. DNA of the CDR3: TGCAGCTTCCGGACTAGCCGCTACGAGCAGTACTTC. As protein: CSFRTSRYEQYF.